This record concerns one T cell receptor beta chain sequence. These data are taken from a study of blood T cell repertoires in COVID-19. Study information: Collection of acute and convalescent COVID-19 samples took place in the United States, Italy and Spain. PBMCs, B-cell-depleted T cells, or T cells provided the cDNA or gDNA that made up the material.

The V gene end was trimmed by 6 bases and the J gene end by 3 bases; junction bases not matched to a gene: 2. Germline values: CDR1 SNHLY, CDR2 FYNNEI. This CDR3 contains 14 residues. In the source study's methods: For nucleated cells, counts were estimated from reference gene primer amplification. Using immunoSEQ multiplex PCR, the repertoire was profiled, and TCRdb retains in-frame clones only, with some absent. D and trimming come from the DNA, and the V and J calls and clone size come from that table. Of roughly 34,000 clones in the sample, approximately 91% are singletons; the top ten hold about 26%.

The sample was peripheral blood. The receptor was isolated from a woman older than 75 with active or convalescent COVID-19. The gene calls are TRBV2 and TRBJ1-3, with 10 positions matching TRBD1. DNA for the CDR3: TGTGCCAGCAGCAGGGACAGGGGTGGAAACACCATATATTTT. Protein sequence: CASSRDRGGNTIYF.